These 15 T cell receptor beta chains originate from one sample sequenced in a study of response to subunit inactivated influenza vaccine. TCRdb ran MiXCR on the RT-PCR reads and lists one entry per CDR3 protein. The table includes more than 150,000 distinct CDR3 sequences, approximately 8.7% detected once. The starting material was non-naive T cells sorted from PBMCs, obtained on the day of vaccination. The receptors here all came from a man aged 50 to 59 who received an inactivated influenza vaccine.

This clonotype was found many times. The chain is built from TRBV2 and TRBJ2-1; possibly TRBD2 for D (6 bases). Germline CDR1 and CDR2: SNHLY and FYNNEI. The CDR3 loop spans 16 amino acids. V was shortened by 2 bases and J by 0 bases, with 11 bases between the two germline ends. This chain's CDR3 is CASSEFGGLSYNEQFF. The CDR3 DNA sequence: TGTGCCAGCAGTGAATTCGGGGGACTCTCCTACAATGAGCAGTTCTTC. The complete variable domain, with remaining parts taken from reference TRBV2 and TRBJ2-1, reads EPEVTQTPSHQVTQMGQEVILRCVPISNHLYFYWYRQILGQKVEFLVSFYNNEISEKSEIFDDQFSVERPDGSNFTLKIRSTKLEDSAMYFCASSEFGGLSYNEQFFGPGTRLTVL.

V is TRBV15 and J is TRBJ2-5; no clear D gene. Germline assignment: CDR1 LNHNV and CDR2 YYDKDF (reference sequence). V dropped 0 bases and J dropped 0 bases, with 2 bases sitting between them. This CDR3 has 13 residues. In DNA form, the CDR3 reads TGTGCCACCAGCAGAGATTACCAAGAGACCCAGTACTTC. Translation: CATSRDYQETQYF. The full variable domain, rest sourced from reference TRBV15 and TRBJ2-5, is DAMVIQNPRYQVTQFGKPVTLSCSQTLNHNVMYWYQQKSSQAPKLLFHYYDKDFNNEADTPDNFQSRRPNTSFCFLDIRSPGLGDTAMYLCATSRDYQETQYFGPGTRLLVL.

This clonotype came up many times. J is TRBJ1-6 and V is TRBV24-1, with 8 bases aligning to TRBD1. Germline CDR1 and CDR2: KGHDR and SFDVKD. After removal of 4 bases from V and 0 bases from J, the junction contained 4 bases not matched to a gene. The CDR3 has 17 amino acids. CDR3 amino acids: CATSEGQGISYNSPLHF. DNA of the CDR3: TGTGCCACCAGTGAAGGACAGGGAATCTCCTATAATTCACCCCTCCACTTT.

The chain is built from TRBV5-1 and TRBJ2-5, with 12 nucleotides matching TRBD2. Germline V CDR1 and CDR2: SGHRS, YFSETQ. The CDR3 covers 18 residues. Unmatched junction bases numbered 10, after V lost 3 bases and J lost 1 base. CDR3 DNA sequence: TGCGCCAGCAGCTCACCGGGACTAGCGGGCCTTCGCCAAGAGACCCAGTACTTC. It is translated as CASSSPGLAGLRQETQYF.

In this sample, this clonotype turned up many times. This chain links TRBV9 with TRBJ2-3, with unresolved D. The CDR3 contains 24 residues. CDR1 is SGDLS and CDR2 is YYNGEE in the germline V gene. V shed 3 bases and J shed 3 bases, with 41 bases lying between them. CDR3 nucleotide sequence: TGTGCCAGCAGCGGATCCCGAGAACCGAATCGGCGATTCGGCCCCCTCCCTTCAACAGATACGCAGTATTTT. Its protein is CASSGSREPNRRFGPLPSTDTQYF.

This clonotype was counted between two and nine times. V usage is TRBV6-2 or TRBV6-3 and J usage is TRBJ1-2; unclear D gene. Germline CDR1 reads MNHEY; CDR2 reads SVGEGT. CDR3 length equals 12 residues. V was shortened by 2 bases and J by 8 bases, with 9 bases between the two germline ends. The CDR3 bases are TGTGCCAGCAGTTACGCAGAGACGGGCTACACCTTC. This sequence encodes CASSYAETGYTF.

This clonotype turned up a few times. The gene calls are TRBV28 and TRBJ2-2; TRBD2 is a possible D gene (6 bases). The CDR3 is 15 amino acids. Germline V gives CDR1 MDHEN, CDR2 SYDVKM. Trimming took off 3 bases at V and 6 bases at J, with 14 bases between the two ends. This CDR3 is CASSFLGSGSGELFF. Here the CDR3 DNA reads TGTGCCAGCAGTTTCTTGGGCAGCGGGTCCGGGGAGCTGTTTTTT.

This clonotype was seen many times. The rearrangement joins TRBV4-3 to TRBJ2-6; no clear D gene. This CDR3 region has 16 residues. The germline gives CDR1 LGHNA, CDR2 YSLEER. Trimming pared 0 bases from V and 0 bases from J, leaving 6 bases between. The CDR3: CASSQESSSGANVLTF. The DNA for the CDR3 is TGCGCCAGCAGCCAAGAGTCAAGCTCTGGGGCCAACGTCCTGACTTTC.

This clonotype appeared a few times. The chain couples TRBV4-2 to TRBJ2-3; D may be TRBD2 (6 bases). Deletions cut 6 bases from V and 2 bases from J, with 15 bases between. Germline CDR1 is LGHNA and CDR2 is YNFKEQ. The length of the CDR3 is 15 residues. CDR3 sequence: CASSVGGTDTDTQYF. CDR3 nucleotide sequence: TGTGCCAGCAGTGTCGGGGGAACAGACACAGATACGCAGTATTTT.

This clonotype was counted only a few times. The rearrangement links TRBV5-4 to TRBJ2-2; D is possibly TRBD2 (7 bases). Trimming left V 4 bases short and J 1 base short, with 11 bases between. The CDR3 totals 15 residues. The germline CDR1 and CDR2 sequences are SGHNT and YYREEE (reference sequence). The CDR3 loop is CASSEGGGNTGELFF. DNA of the CDR3: TGTGCCAGCAGCGAAGGGGGGGGGAACACCGGGGAGCTGTTTTTT.

V gene TRBV7-2 combines with J gene TRBJ2-1; D gene unclear. The V end lost 2 bases, the J end lost 3 bases, and 11 bases lay between the germline ends. Germline-derived CDR1 and CDR2 are SGHTA and FQGNSA. There are 15 residues in the CDR3. CDR3 DNA: TGTGCCAGCAGCTTAACCCGAGGTATCTACAATGAGCAGTTCTTC. This gives the protein CASSLTRGIYNEQFF.

This clonotype showed up just a few times. The chain uses TRBV4-3 and TRBJ1-5; tentative D call: TRBD1 (6 bases). Germline V CDR1 and CDR2: LGHNA, YSLEER. With 1 base removed from V and 7 bases from J, the gap between germline ends came to 14 bases. This CDR3 is built from 15 residues. CDR3 sequence: CASSQGTGFDQPQHF. In nucleotides, the CDR3 is TGCGCCAGCAGCCAAGGAACAGGGTTCGACCAGCCCCAGCATTTT.

The J gene is TRBJ2-1, the V gene TRBV20-1; D is uncertain. Germline CDR1 is DFQATT and CDR2 is SNEGSKA (reference sequence). The CDR3 has 15 residues. Trimming pared 0 bases from V and 0 bases from J, leaving 9 bases between. The CDR3 here is CSAREGSNSYNEQFF. CDR3 in DNA: TGCAGTGCTAGAGAGGGATCCAACTCCTACAATGAGCAGTTCTTC.

This clonotype was seen ten or more times. The rearrangement links TRBV6-5 to TRBJ2-3; 10 bases are a match to TRBD1. V was clipped by 0 bases and J by 2 bases; unmatched bases: 2. There are 16 residues in the CDR3. From germline, CDR1 is MNHEY and CDR2 SVGAGI. The CDR3 coding sequence is TGTGCCAGCAGTTACTCTGGGACAGGGGACACAGATACGCAGTATTTT. Protein: CASSYSGTGDTDTQYF.

This clonotype was seen at least ten times. J is TRBJ2-3 and V is TRBV11-1; D is perhaps TRBD2 (6 bases). The CDR3 is 17 residues long. The V end lost 5 bases, the J end lost 0 bases, and 18 bases lay between the germline ends. Germline V gene sequence: CDR1 SGHAT, CDR2 FQDESV (reference sequence). CDR3 bases: TGTGCCAGCAGCCAAGGGCGGAAGGGACTTAGCACAGATACGCAGTATTTT. Amino acid sequence: CASSQGRKGLSTDTQYF. The complete variable domain, with remaining parts taken from reference TRBV11-1 and TRBJ2-3, reads EAEVAQSPRYKITEKSQAVAFWCDPISGHATLYWYRQILGQGPELLVQFQDESVVDDSQLPKDRFSAERLKGVDSTLKIQPAELGDSAMYLCASSQGRKGLSTDTQYFGPGTRLTVL.